This T cell receptor beta chain was identified in a study of monozygotic twins with inflammatory bowel disease (dated by TCRdb to the late 2010s). Regarding the study in general: The full study comprised around 30 monozygotic twin pairs: nine German pairs (four IBD-concordant, five IBD-discordant) and 19 IBD-discordant Danish pairs. The search for disease-associated traits relied mainly on comparing, within discordant pairs, IBD patients with their genetically identical healthy co-twins. Each individual had, on average, about 151 000 unique TCRalpha sequences and 181 000 unique TCRbeta sequences available for analysis. What the authors observed across the whole study: The analysis was unable to tell apart different T cell subtypes. Repertoire similarity did not differ between concordant and discordant twins, possibly due to limited statistical power. No single strong signal or clonotype linked to IBD turned up in the results, so the idea that one exists was not supported. A decrease in TCRbeta repertoire diversity, as measured by inverse Simpson index, was observed in IBD patients compared with their healthy co-twins. Background noise and inter-individual variability may have been introduced into the repertoires by the differing immunosuppressive treatments among patients. Compared with healthy twins, IBD patients shared fewer clonotypes with other individuals, and the difference was most pronounced in patients with signs of disease activity.

A roughly 2.5 ml peripheral blood sample was drawn into PAXgene tubes per donor and stored at -80°C. Without any T cell sorting, total RNA was extracted from whole blood using the PAXgene blood miRNA kit on an automated QIAcube. Peripheral blood from monozygotic twin pairs who were concordant or discordant for inflammatory bowel disease underwent deep TCRalpha and TCRbeta repertoire profiling using unique molecular barcoding. Smoking habits were recorded for all twin pairs, with individuals classified as current, former or never smokers. From the cysteine up to the phenylalanine, the CDR3 has a length of 15 residues. Only the protein is available. CDR1 is given as SGHTA and CDR2 as FQGNSA, both from the germline V gene. Libraries were made using 5' RACE. Each TCR library was prepared from around 3.5 ug of total RNA. cDNA was synthesized with SMARTScribe reverse transcriptase in eight separate reactions per sample. During cDNA synthesis, unique molecular identifiers containing a 6-nucleotide sample barcode were introduced by template switching. Amplification of TCRalpha and TCRbeta cDNA involved two nested PCRs of 16 and 9 cycles, and each PCR was followed by bead purification. Before amplification, cDNA was treated with uracil DNA-glycosylase and purified using the QIAquick PCR purification kit. The second PCR added Illumina TruSeq-compatible adapters along with sample-specific barcodes. TapeStation and Qubit were used to check library quality and concentration, and 4.5 to 6.5 ng of each library was pooled. Sequencing of pooled libraries was carried out on an Illumina HiSeq2500 single-index Rapid Run using 2 x 100 bp reads and custom sequencing primers. Concerning the study's data processing: MiGEC version 1.2.6 was used for UMI-based consensus assembly, which corrected PCR and sequencing errors. MiXCR version 2.1.1 handled V(D)J alignment, clonotype assembly and CDR3 extraction. To normalise gene usage, clonotype sharing and MAIT/NKT TCR abundance, the top 1000, 10 000 and 20 000 clonotypes in each sample were analysed. After downsampling to 27 000 UMIs, diversity was calculated as the inverse Simpson index using the vegan R package. Paired Mann-Whitney U tests on discordant twin pairs were used, with Benjamini-Hochberg multiple-testing correction. TCRdb reprocessed the sequencing reads and holds a single record per CDR3 protein sequence, with no DNA. These V and J calls rely on TCRdb rather than the paper's analysis. The sample's table covers around 370,000 distinct CDR3 sequences. Jointly, the top ten make up 2.6% of the sample.

A remark on this clonotype: This clone's antigen is unknown.

The chain is assembled from TRBV7-2 and TRBJ1-1; with no DNA, the TCRdb D assignment of TRBD1 cannot be verified. The clonotype was recovered from a human donor with ulcerative colitis or Crohn's disease, or a healthy co-twin of an affected twin (not recorded which). The sample taken for sequencing was blood. This receptor has the CDR3 CASSPGQGTNTEAFF.